This T cell receptor beta chain appears in the sequencing data of a study of T cell responses to AZD1222 COVID-19 vaccine. General study findings and limits: Every sample of the repertoires postdated the peak T cell response. Females made up more of the donors, who were largely white British, and clonal diversity may have come out too low.

This clone was detected once. No antigen is known for it. The length of the CDR3 is 16 residues. From germline, CDR1 is LNHDA and CDR2 SQIVND (reference sequence). The junction had 5 bases not matched to a gene; V was cut back by 8 bases and J by 0 bases. This table comes from immunoSEQ multiplex PCR, and its TCRdb copy is limited to in-frame clones, with some not included. This table holds 120,000 or so clones, about 87% found once. The receptor was derived from an adult in good health. This chain joins TRBV19 and TRBJ2-1; 12 positions agree with TRBD2. The material sequenced was peripheral blood, taken on day 0 of AZD1222 vaccination. In DNA, the CDR3 is TGTGCCAGTTGGACTAGCGGGGTAAGCTCCTACAATGAGCAGTTCTTC. Translated, it gives CASWTSGVSSYNEQFF.